The sequence of this T cell receptor (beta chain) was determined in a study of cytomegalovirus exposure and HLA in healthy donors. V lost 4 bases to trimming and J lost 0 bases, with 10 bases between them. Germline V gives CDR1 PRHDT, CDR2 FYEKMQ (reference sequence). This CDR3 is built from 16 residues. 60 Vbeta and 13 Jbeta primers were used in PCR. Generated by immunoSEQ multiplex PCR, the TCRdb table keeps only in-frame clones and is missing some. The sample has under 250,000 clones, 82% seen once. This receptor was taken from a man aged 35-49 years in good health and CMV-seropositive. The chain has TRBV13 and TRBJ2-6; D is possibly TRBD1 (6 bases). Material for sequencing was PBMCs. For the CDR3, the DNA is TGTGCCAGCAGCTCCCCACAGGGCTCTGGGGCCAACGTCCTGACTTTC. Residues: CASSSPQGSGANVLTF. Drawing the rest from reference TRBV13 and TRBJ2-6, the complete variable domain is AAGVIQSPRHLIKEKRETATLKCYPIPRHDTVYWYQQGPGQDPQFLISFYEKMQSDKGSIPDRFSAQQFSDYHSELNMSSLELGDSALYFCASSSPQGSGANVLTFGAGSRLTVL.